A selection of T cell receptor beta chains follows, all from one sample in a study of cytomegalovirus exposure and HLA in healthy donors. Method: immunoSEQ multiplex PCR; TCRdb's copy keeps in-frame clones and lacks some. The sample carries around 140,000 clones, around four fifths recorded once. Sequencing used PBMCs. The receptor source for this set is a woman aged 60-70 years in good health and CMV-seropositive. Both conserved end residues are part of each CDR3. D genes are given only for firm matches. Not all rows give a size; the values are once, few, many and, for expanded clones, a class.

v_call	d_call	j_call	clone_size	cdr3_aa	cdr3_nt
TRBV7-8	TRBD1	TRBJ2-7	-	CASSLGQGAYEQYF	TGTGCCAGCAGCTTAGGACAGGGGGCCTACGAGCAGTACTTC
TRBV4-1	-	TRBJ2-7	-	CASSQGAGAEQYF	TGCGCCAGCAGCCAAGGGGCAGGGGCCGAGCAGTACTTC
TRBV30	-	TRBJ2-7	-	CAWSVPRIVYEQYF	TGTGCCTGGAGTGTACCCAGGATTGTGTACGAGCAGTACTTC
TRBV28	-	TRBJ1-5	-	CASSLSAGRNQPQHF	TGTGCCAGCAGTTTATCTGCAGGGCGCAATCAGCCCCAGCATTTT
TRBV27	TRBD1	TRBJ1-2	-	CASSAPRGAGYTF	TGTGCCAGCAGTGCCCCCAGGGGGGCTGGCTACACCTTC
TRBV6-1	-	TRBJ2-7	-	CASSRKEAGEQYF	TGTGCCAGCTCCCGAAAAGAGGCGGGTGAGCAGTACTTC
TRBV7-2	TRBD1	TRBJ2-7	-	CASSLDQGAFPYEQYF	TGTGCCAGCAGCTTAGATCAGGGGGCGTTTCCCTACGAGCAGTACTTC
TRBV5-4	-	TRBJ1-2	-	CASSWDPEEVGGYTF	TGTGCCAGCAGCTGGGATCCTGAGGAGGTTGGGGGCTACACCTTC
TRBV6-1	-	TRBJ2-1	-	CASSEANRVVNEQFF	TGTGCCAGCAGTGAAGCCAACAGGGTGGTCAATGAGCAGTTCTTC
TRBV6-6	TRBD1	TRBJ1-4	-	CASSYRGGTGNEKLFF	TGTGCCAGCAGTTACAGGGGAGGGACAGGGAATGAAAAACTGTTTTTT
TRBV5-8	-	TRBJ2-3	few	CASSLASGTDTQYF	TGTGCCAGCAGCTTGGCCTCGGGCACAGATACGCAGTATTTT
TRBV23-1	TRBD1	TRBJ1-2	-	CARSSGQGDYGYTF	TGCGCCAGGTCCTCGGGACAGGGCGACTATGGCTACACCTTC
TRBV4-2	TRBD2	TRBJ2-7	-	CASSQDRQREGYEQYF	TGTGCCAGCAGCCAAGATAGACAGCGGGAGGGCTACGAGCAGTACTTC
TRBV28	-	TRBJ1-2	-	CATLKAGIGSDTF	TGTGCCACCCTTAAAGCAGGTATCGGGAGCGACACCTTC
TRBV7-9	TRBD1	TRBJ2-5	-	CASSRGTGGQTQYF	TGTGCCAGCAGCCGCGGGACAGGGGGGCAGACCCAGTACTTC
TRBV28	-	TRBJ2-4	once	CASSLRLHGVNIQYF	TGTGCCAGCAGTTTACGTCTACACGGGGTAAACATTCAGTACTTC
TRBV7-9	TRBD1	TRBJ2-7	-	CASSSGTVSYEQYF	TGTGCCAGCAGCTCCGGGACAGTCTCCTACGAGCAGTACTTC
TRBV7-2	-	TRBJ2-7	-	CASSRGSIGSSYEQYF	TGTGCCAGCAGCCGTGGGTCCATCGGGAGTTCCTACGAGCAGTACTTC
TRBV30	TRBD1	TRBJ2-7	-	CACGTGVFNEQYF	TGTGCCTGCGGGACAGGGGTTTTCAACGAGCAGTACTTC
TRBV4-1	TRBD2	TRBJ2-7	-	CASSQQPGTSGYEQYF	TGCGCCAGCAGCCAGCAACCCGGGACTAGCGGCTACGAGCAGTACTTC
TRBV30	TRBD1	TRBJ2-3	-	CAWSLQGVRRDTQYF	TGTGCCTGGAGTTTACAGGGGGTTCGCCGGGATACGCAGTATTTT
TRBV6-1	TRBD2	TRBJ2-1	-	CASRAGRSSYNEQFF	TGTGCCAGCAGAGCGGGACGCAGCTCCTACAATGAGCAGTTCTTC
TRBV7-9	TRBD2	TRBJ2-7	-	CASSAGPSGNPYEQYF	TGTGCCAGCAGCGCAGGCCCTAGCGGGAACCCCTACGAGCAGTACTTC
TRBV6-1	-	TRBJ2-3	-	CASSEPRPRGRDPTDTQYF	TGTGCCAGCAGTGAACCGAGGCCCAGGGGCAGAGACCCCACAGATACGCAGTATTTT
TRBV11-3	TRBD2	TRBJ2-1	-	CASSLRTSSPYSGQFF	TGTGCCAGCAGCTTGAGGACTAGCAGCCCATACTCAGGGCAGTTCTTC
TRBV6-1	-	TRBJ1-1	-	CASSGSQGFWVDTEAFF	TGTGCCAGCAGTGGATCCCAGGGTTTCTGGGTAGACACTGAAGCTTTCTTT
TRBV4-3	-	TRBJ2-7	-	CASSQYPSYEQYF	TGCGCCAGCAGCCAATATCCCTCCTACGAGCAGTACTTC
TRBV19	-	TRBJ1-3	-	CASSILNTIYF	TGTGCCAGTAGTATTCTCAACACCATATATTTT
TRBV6-6	-	TRBJ2-7	-	CASSTGRLDYEQYF	TGTGCCAGCAGTACAGGGCGGCTGGACTACGAGCAGTACTTC
TRBV28	-	TRBJ2-7	few	CASTPSGIYYEQYF	TGTGCCAGCACCCCTTCCGGGATCTACTACGAGCAGTACTTC
TRBV15	TRBD1	TRBJ2-7	-	CATSRESGTGITYEQYF	TGTGCCACCAGCAGAGAATCCGGGACAGGGATAACCTACGAGCAGTACTTC
TRBV29-1	TRBD1	TRBJ1-2	-	CSVDKGAGGYTF	TGCAGCGTTGACAAGGGGGCGGGGGGCTACACCTTC
TRBV5-1	TRBD1	TRBJ2-5	-	CASSLTKGTDKETQYF	TGCGCCAGCAGCTTAACGAAGGGGACAGACAAAGAGACCCAGTACTTC
TRBV2	TRBD1	TRBJ2-7	-	CASSQTQTGHYEQYF	TGTGCCAGCAGTCAGACCCAGACAGGGCACTACGAGCAGTACTTC
TRBV18	TRBD2	TRBJ2-1	-	CASSPTRTSGRGSYNEQFF	TGTGCCAGCTCACCTACTAGGACTAGCGGGAGGGGTTCCTACAATGAGCAGTTCTTC
TRBV7-9	TRBD2	TRBJ2-3	few	CASSRSGVSTDTQYF	TGTGCCAGCAGCCGTAGCGGGGTTAGCACAGATACGCAGTATTTT
TRBV28	-	TRBJ1-4	-	CASSRGGPVEKLFF	TGTGCCAGCAGTCGCGGGGGGCCAGTTGAAAAACTGTTTTTT